This T cell receptor beta chain comes out of a study of shared clonotypes between healthy human individuals. Data came from immunoSEQ multiplex PCR; TCRdb stores just in-frame clones and leaves some out. Altogether 950,000 to 1,300,000 clones are present, around 76% being singletons, with the ten largest covering approximately 1.5%. Study-wide findings and caveats: The study generally estimated greater richness for naive than memory subsets.

This clone was seen a handful of times. Its antigen is undetermined. The split of CD4+ cells yielded CD45RA+ naive and CD45RA-negative memory subsets. The specimen was memory CD4+ T cells sorted from blood. Documented subset: CD45RA-negative fraction. This sequence originates from a young man in good health.

The CDR3 region is CASISGYNQPQHF. In nucleotides, the CDR3 is TGTGCCAGCATATCGGGGTACAATCAGCCCCAGCATTTT. This chain joins TRBV6-1 and TRBJ1-5; no reliable D call. Looked up from germline, CDR1 is MNHNS and CDR2 is SASEGT. V lost 7 bases and J 3 bases, leaving 10 bases between the germline ends. This CDR3 spans 13 amino acids.